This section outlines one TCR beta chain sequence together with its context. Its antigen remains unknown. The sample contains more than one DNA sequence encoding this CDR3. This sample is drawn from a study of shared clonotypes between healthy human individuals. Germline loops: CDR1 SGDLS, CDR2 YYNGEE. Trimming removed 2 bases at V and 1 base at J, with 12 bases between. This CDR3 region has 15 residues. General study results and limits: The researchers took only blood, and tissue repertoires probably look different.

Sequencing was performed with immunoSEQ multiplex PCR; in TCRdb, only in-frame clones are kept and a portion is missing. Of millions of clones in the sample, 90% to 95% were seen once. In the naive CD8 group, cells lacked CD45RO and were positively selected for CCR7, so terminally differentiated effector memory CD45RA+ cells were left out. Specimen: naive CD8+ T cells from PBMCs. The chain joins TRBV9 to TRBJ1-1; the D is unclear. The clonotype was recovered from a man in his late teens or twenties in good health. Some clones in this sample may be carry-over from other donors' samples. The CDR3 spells CASSVGRGWNTEAFF. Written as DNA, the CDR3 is TGTGCCAGCAGCGTCGGGAGAGGATGGAACACTGAAGCTTTCTTT.